This T cell receptor (beta chain) was observed in a study of blood T cell repertoires in COVID-19. Produced via immunoSEQ multiplex PCR; TCRdb's table is partial and in-frame only. The sample records about 98,000 clones, 81% being singletons. This CDR3 has 14 amino acids. V dropped 6 bases and J dropped 1; count of bases not matched to a gene: 3. Germline values: CDR1 MNHEY, CDR2 SVGAGI. The sample was peripheral blood. This receptor was obtained from a woman of 80 years or more with acute or convalescent COVID-19. This rearrangement joins TRBV6-5 to TRBJ2-4; 7 positions match TRBD1. The CDR3 loop reads CASRKQGAKNIQYF. The CDR3 DNA reads as TGTGCCAGCAGAAAACAGGGGGCCAAAAACATTCAGTACTTC.